Included here is one T cell receptor beta chain sequence, with context. Its antigen is unidentified. The entry originates in a study of cytomegalovirus exposure and HLA in healthy donors. Study overall: Researchers previously reported finding 100 million or so unique TCR beta sequences from approximately 190 million T cells.

Findings and caveats of the study: TCR beta chains associated with HLA were, in a later analysis, more clonally expanded than equally common others.

The PCR employed 60 Vbeta primers together with 13 Jbeta primers. Clones were read by immunoSEQ multiplex PCR, and TCRdb kept only the in-frame ones, dropping some. The sample consists of about 80,000 clones, less than 80% of them appearing once. CDR1 is SGHAT and CDR2 is FQDESV in the germline V gene (reference sequence). This CDR3 is 17 amino acids long. The J segment lost 3 bases and the V segment lost 5 bases, leaving 16 bases of the junction unmatched. The source is a woman in her forties in good health and CMV-seronegative. What was sequenced was PBMCs. The rearrangement links TRBV11-1 to TRBJ2-7; 7 nucleotides line up with TRBD2. The CDR3 bases are TGTGCCAGCAGCCCTGGCGGTAAGGGCGGGAGTAACTACGAGCAGTACTTC. This codes for CASSPGGKGGSNYEQYF.